This T cell receptor (beta chain) emerged from a study of T cells in Graves' hyperthyroidism and ophthalmopathy. A few counts support this clonotype. Researchers took RNA transcripts and amplified the TCR beta CDR3 regions from them. An initial round of RT-PCR targeting the TCR CDR3 relied on the HTBI primer set. TCRdb called the multiplex PCR reads again in MiXCR, with one record for every CDR3 protein. This table has under 600,000 distinct CDR3 sequences, more than 15% appearing once. The V end was cut by 4 bases, the J end by 5 bases, with 17 bases between. There are 15 residues in the CDR3. Germline V CDR1 and CDR2: MGHRA, YSYEKL.

This chain uses TRBV4-1 with TRBJ2-5; D is undetermined. This TCR came from a woman aged 40 to 50 with Graves' ophthalmopathy. The sequenced sample was blood. The DNA for the CDR3 is TGCGCCAGCAGCCGCTTAGAAGGGTCCAGGGAGACCCAGTACTTC. Protein: CASSRLEGSRETQYF.